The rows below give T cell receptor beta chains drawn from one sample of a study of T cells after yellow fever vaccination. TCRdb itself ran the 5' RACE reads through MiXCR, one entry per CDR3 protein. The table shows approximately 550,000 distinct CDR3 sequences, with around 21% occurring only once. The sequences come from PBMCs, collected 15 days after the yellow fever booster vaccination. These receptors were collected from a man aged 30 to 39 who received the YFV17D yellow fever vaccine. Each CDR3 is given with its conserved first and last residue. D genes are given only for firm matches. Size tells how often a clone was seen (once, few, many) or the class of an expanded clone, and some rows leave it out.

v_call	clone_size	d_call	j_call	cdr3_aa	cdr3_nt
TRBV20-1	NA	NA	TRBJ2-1	CSARGPTDHNEQFF	TGCAGTGCCCGGGGACCGACGGATCACAATGAGCAGTTCTTC
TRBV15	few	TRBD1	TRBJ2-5	CATSRAPRDSQETQYF	TGTGCCACCAGCAGAGCCCCTCGGGACAGTCAAGAGACCCAGTACTTC
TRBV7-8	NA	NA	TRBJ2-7	CASSPSQGMSYEQYF	TGTGCCAGCAGCCCGAGTCAGGGGATGTCCTACGAGCAGTACTTC
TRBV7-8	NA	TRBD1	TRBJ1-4	CASSLASGFRGQKATNEKLFF	TGTGCCAGCAGCTTAGCGTCAGGGTTCAGGGGACAGAAGGCAACTAATGAAAAACTGTTTTTT
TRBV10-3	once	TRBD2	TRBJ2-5	CAISMRRLAGGETQYF	TGTGCCATCAGTATGCGAAGGTTAGCGGGAGGAGAGACCCAGTACTTC
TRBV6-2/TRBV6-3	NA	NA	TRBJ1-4	CASSYSGRLEKLFF	TGTGCCAGCAGTTACTCGGGACGGCTTGAAAAACTGTTTTTT
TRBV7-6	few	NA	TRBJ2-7	CASSSSIAYEQYF	TGTGCCAGCAGCTCGTCGATTGCTTACGAGCAGTACTTC
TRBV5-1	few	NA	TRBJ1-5	CASSETADQPQHF	TGCGCCAGCAGTGAGACGGCGGATCAGCCCCAGCATTTT
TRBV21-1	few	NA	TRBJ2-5	CASSKGVSDTMEETQYF	TGTGCCAGCAGCAAAGGGGTCTCCGACACTATGGAAGAGACCCAGTACTTC
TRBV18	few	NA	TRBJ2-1	CASSPRGSQYNEQFF	TGTGCCAGCTCACCACGAGGGAGTCAATACAATGAGCAGTTCTTC
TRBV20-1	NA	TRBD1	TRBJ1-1	CSAGRGRLDTEAFF	TGCAGTGCTGGCAGGGGGAGATTGGACACTGAAGCTTTCTTT
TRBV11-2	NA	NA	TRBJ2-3	CASSLLTAGTPDTQYF	TGTGCCAGCAGCTTGTTAACGGCCGGGACCCCAGATACGCAGTATTTT
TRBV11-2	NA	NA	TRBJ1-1	CASSPPLWTDDNMNTEAFF	TGTGCCAGCAGTCCGCCCCTTTGGACCGACGATAACATGAACACTGAAGCTTTCTTT
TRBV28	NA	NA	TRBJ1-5	CGVSNQPQHF	TGTGGGGTCAGCAATCAGCCCCAGCATTTT
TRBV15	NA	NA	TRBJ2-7	CATGREGRYEQYF	TGTGCCACCGGGCGCGAGGGTCGATACGAGCAGTACTTC
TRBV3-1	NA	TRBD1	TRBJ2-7	CASSQGWTGTYEQYF	TGTGCCAGCAGCCAAGGATGGACAGGGACCTACGAGCAGTACTTC
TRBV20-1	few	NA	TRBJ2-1	CSARVSRDLYNEQFF	TGCAGTGCTAGAGTGTCGCGGGACCTCTACAATGAGCAGTTCTTC
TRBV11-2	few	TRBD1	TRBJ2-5	CASSNLPFTGTGRDRTQYF	TGTGCCAGCAGCAACCTCCCCTTCACCGGGACAGGGAGGGATCGGACCCAGTACTTC
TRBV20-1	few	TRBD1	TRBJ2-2	CSARAGQANTGELFF	TGCAGTGCTAGGGCGGGACAGGCGAACACCGGGGAGCTGTTTTTT
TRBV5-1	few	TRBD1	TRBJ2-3	CASSLGGQGTDTQYF	TGCGCCAGCAGCTTGGGGGGACAGGGGACAGATACGCAGTATTTT
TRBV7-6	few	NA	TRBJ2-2	CASSPATSNTGELFF	TGTGCCAGCAGCCCGGCCACCTCGAACACCGGGGAGCTGTTTTTT
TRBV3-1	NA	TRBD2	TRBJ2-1	CASSRTSGKNEQFF	TGTGCCAGCAGTCGGACTAGCGGGAAAAATGAGCAGTTCTTC
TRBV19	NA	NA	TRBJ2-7	CASSLVGPTYEQYF	TGTGCCAGTAGTCTTGTGGGGCCTACCTACGAGCAGTACTTC
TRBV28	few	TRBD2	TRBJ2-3	CASSLAGRERTDTQYF	TGTGCCAGCAGTTTGGCGGGGCGGGAGCGCACAGATACGCAGTATTTT
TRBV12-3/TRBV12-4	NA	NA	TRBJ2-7	CASSPRFWASGEQYF	TGTGCCAGCAGTCCCCGTTTTTGGGCCTCGGGCGAGCAGTACTTC
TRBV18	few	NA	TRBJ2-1	CASSPRPDGSSYNEQFF	TGTGCCAGCTCACCAAGGCCAGATGGGAGCTCCTACAATGAGCAGTTCTTC
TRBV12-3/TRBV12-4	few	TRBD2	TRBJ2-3	CASTTGLAGAADTQYF	TGTGCCAGCACCACTGGACTAGCGGGTGCGGCGGATACGCAGTATTTT
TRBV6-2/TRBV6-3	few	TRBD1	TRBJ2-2	CASSRDSSSRGLFF	TGTGCCAGCAGCCGGGACAGCTCATCGAGAGGGCTGTTTTTT
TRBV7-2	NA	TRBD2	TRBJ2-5	CASSLGLAVETQYF	TGTGCCAGCAGCTTAGGACTAGCGGTAGAGACCCAGTACTTC
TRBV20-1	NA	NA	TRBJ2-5	CSASRQGGETQYF	TGCAGTGCTAGTCGTCAGGGAGGAGAGACCCAGTACTTC
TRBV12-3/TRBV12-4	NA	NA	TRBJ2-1	CASSRRDAYNEQFF	TGTGCCAGCAGTAGGCGGGATGCTTACAATGAGCAGTTCTTC
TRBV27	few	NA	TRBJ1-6	CASSSSSYNSPLHF	TGTGCCAGCAGCTCGAGCTCCTATAATTCACCCCTCCACTTT
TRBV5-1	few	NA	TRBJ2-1	CASSRVSSYNEQFF	TGCGCCAGCAGCAGGGTTAGCTCCTACAATGAGCAGTTCTTC
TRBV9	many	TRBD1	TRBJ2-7	CASSLRTGSSYEQYF	TGTGCCAGCAGCTTGCGGACAGGCAGCTCCTACGAGCAGTACTTC
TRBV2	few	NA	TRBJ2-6	CASSTDFRAGANVLTF	TGTGCCAGCAGTACAGATTTTAGGGCTGGGGCCAACGTCCTGACTTTC
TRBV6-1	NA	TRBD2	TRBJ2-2	CASSVSGRVTGELFF	TGTGCCAGCAGCGTTAGCGGGAGGGTTACCGGGGAGCTGTTTTTT
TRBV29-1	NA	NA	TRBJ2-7	CSVDLYSDGSYEQYF	TGCAGCGTTGACCTCTATTCGGACGGGTCCTACGAGCAGTACTTC
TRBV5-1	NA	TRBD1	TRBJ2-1	CANSSLSGQGSANEQFF	TGCGCCAACAGCTCCCTATCAGGACAGGGATCCGCCAATGAGCAGTTCTTC
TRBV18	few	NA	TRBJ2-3	CASSPVNTDTQYF	TGTGCCAGCTCACCAGTGAACACAGATACGCAGTATTTT
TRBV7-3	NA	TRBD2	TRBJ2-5	CASSFVGGRELETQYF	TGTGCCAGCAGCTTCGTGGGAGGGCGGGAACTAGAGACCCAGTACTTC
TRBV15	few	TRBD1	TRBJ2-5	CATSKDRAQETQYF	TGTGCCACCAGCAAGGACAGGGCCCAAGAGACCCAGTACTTC
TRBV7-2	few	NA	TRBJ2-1	CASSFEGTSRPFF	TGTGCCAGCAGCTTCGAAGGGACTTCCCGTCCGTTCTTC